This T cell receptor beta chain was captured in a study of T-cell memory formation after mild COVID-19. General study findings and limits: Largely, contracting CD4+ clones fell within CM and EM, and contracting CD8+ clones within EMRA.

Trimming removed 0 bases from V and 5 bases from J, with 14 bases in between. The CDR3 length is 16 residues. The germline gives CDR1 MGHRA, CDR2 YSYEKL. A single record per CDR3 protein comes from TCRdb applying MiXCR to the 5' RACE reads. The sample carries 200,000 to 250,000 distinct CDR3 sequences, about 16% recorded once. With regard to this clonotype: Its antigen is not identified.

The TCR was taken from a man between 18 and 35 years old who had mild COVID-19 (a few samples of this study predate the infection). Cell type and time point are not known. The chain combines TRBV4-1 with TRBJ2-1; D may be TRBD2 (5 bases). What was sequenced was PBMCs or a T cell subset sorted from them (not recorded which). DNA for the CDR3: TGCGCCAGCAGCCAAGACGTCCGGGGATGGGACAATGAGCAGTTCTTC. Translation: CASSQDVRGWDNEQFF.